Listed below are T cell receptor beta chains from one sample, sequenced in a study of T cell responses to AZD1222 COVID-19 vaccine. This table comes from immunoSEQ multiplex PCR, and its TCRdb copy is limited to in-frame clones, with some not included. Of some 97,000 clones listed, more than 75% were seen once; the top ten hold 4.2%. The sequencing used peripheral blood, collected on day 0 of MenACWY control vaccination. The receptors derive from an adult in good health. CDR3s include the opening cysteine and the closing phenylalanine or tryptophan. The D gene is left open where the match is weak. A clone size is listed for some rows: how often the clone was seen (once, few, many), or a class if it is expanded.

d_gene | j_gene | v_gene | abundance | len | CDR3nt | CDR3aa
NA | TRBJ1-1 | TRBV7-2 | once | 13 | TGTGCCAGCAGCTTAGACGCCAACGGGGAAGCTTTCTTT | CASSLDANGEAFF
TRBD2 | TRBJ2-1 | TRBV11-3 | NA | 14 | TGTGCCAGCAGCCCGGGACTAGCGGGGCGTGAGCAGTTCTTC | CASSPGLAGREQFF
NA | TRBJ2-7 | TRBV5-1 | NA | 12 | TGCGCCAGCAGCTTGACTGGGGACGAGCAGTACTTC | CASSLTGDEQYF
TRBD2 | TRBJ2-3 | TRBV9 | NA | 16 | TGTGCCAGCAGCGTAGGGGCGGGGGGCTTAACAGATACGCAGTATTTT | CASSVGAGGLTDTQYF
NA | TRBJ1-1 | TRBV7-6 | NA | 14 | TGTGCCAGCAGCCTTCGGGGGTCCAACACTGAAGCTTTCTTT | CASSLRGSNTEAFF
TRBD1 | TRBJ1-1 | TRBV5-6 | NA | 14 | TGTGCCAGCAGCCCTCCCGTCAGGGGGGGTGAAGCTTTCTTT | CASSPPVRGGEAFF
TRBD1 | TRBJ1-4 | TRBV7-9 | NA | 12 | TGTGCCACCGGGACAGTTGATGAAAAACTGTTTTTT | CATGTVDEKLFF
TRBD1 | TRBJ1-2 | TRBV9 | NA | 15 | TGTGCCAGCAGCGTAGCTACAGGGGGCGGCTATGGCTACACCTTC | CASSVATGGGYGYTF
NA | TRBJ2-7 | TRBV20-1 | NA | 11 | TGCAGTGTCCAAATTTCCTACGAGCAGTACTTC | CSVQISYEQYF
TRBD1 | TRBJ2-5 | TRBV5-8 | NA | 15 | TGTGCCAGCAGCGCGGGGACAGGGGTTGGTGAGACCCAGTACTTC | CASSAGTGVGETQYF
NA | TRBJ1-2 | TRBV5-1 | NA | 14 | TGCGCCAGCAGGTTAATCCTCGACATCTATGGCTACACCTTC | CASRLILDIYGYTF
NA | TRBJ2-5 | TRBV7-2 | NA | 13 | TGTGCCAGCAGCTTATTAGCCGAAGAGACCCAGTACTTC | CASSLLAEETQYF
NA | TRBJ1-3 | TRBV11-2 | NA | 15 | TGTGCCAGCAGCCGAGGAGGAACTGGGGGAAACACCATATATTTT | CASSRGGTGGNTIYF
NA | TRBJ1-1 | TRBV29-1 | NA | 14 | TGCAGCGGGACCACGCGGGACTATACAAGCGCGGCTTTCTTT | CSGTTRDYTSAAFF
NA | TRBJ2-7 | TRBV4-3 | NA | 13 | TGCGCCAGCAGCCAAGAGGCCTGGGGCGAGCAGTACTTC | CASSQEAWGEQYF